The clone carrying this T cell receptor beta chain was counted a few times. Its target is not known. Looked up from germline, CDR1 is GTSNPN and CDR2 is SVGIG (reference sequence). Trimming took off 2 bases at V and 7 bases at J, with 12 bases between the two ends. The CDR3 covers 12 residues. These data are taken from a study of T cells after yellow fever vaccination. Study-wide points: CD4 and CD8 compartments shared a small share of clonotypes. Abundant clonotypes from the bulk population could get into FACS-sorted repertoires as contaminants. Clones that expanded after primary vaccination mostly reappeared after the booster (96% CD4, 70% to 90% CD8). It was a weaker secondary response, yet one that peaked faster, at day 5 versus 15.

Via MiXCR, TCRdb re-called the 5' RACE reads, giving one row per CDR3 protein. The sample holds 250,000 to 350,000 distinct CDR3 sequences, over 3.5% seen once. The sample was PBMCs, taken 15 days after the yellow fever booster vaccination. The TCR was taken from a young man who received the YFV17D yellow fever vaccine. The chain links TRBV30 to TRBJ2-7, with no clear D. The CDR3 DNA follows: TGTGCCTGGAGTAGGTCATCCGAAGAGCAGTACTTC. It is translated as CAWSRSSEEQYF.